This T cell receptor beta chain was recorded in a study of response to subunit inactivated influenza vaccine. There are 15 residues in the CDR3. V was clipped by 1 base and J by 0 bases, with 10 bases between them. Germline-derived CDR1 and CDR2 are MGHRA and YSYEKL. One entry per CDR3 protein, called by TCRdb with MiXCR from the RT-PCR reads. The sample shows fewer than 350,000 distinct CDR3 sequences, around a fifth of them seen only once. Here the sequenced sample was PBMCs from blood, taken less than 22 months after vaccination. The chain uses TRBV4-1 and TRBJ2-7; D unresolved. The sequence was collected from a man between 50 and 70 years old who received an inactivated influenza vaccine. The CDR3 nucleotides read TGCGCCAGCAGCCAAGGGCCACAGCCCTCCTACGAGCAGTACTTC. It encodes CASSQGPQPSYEQYF.